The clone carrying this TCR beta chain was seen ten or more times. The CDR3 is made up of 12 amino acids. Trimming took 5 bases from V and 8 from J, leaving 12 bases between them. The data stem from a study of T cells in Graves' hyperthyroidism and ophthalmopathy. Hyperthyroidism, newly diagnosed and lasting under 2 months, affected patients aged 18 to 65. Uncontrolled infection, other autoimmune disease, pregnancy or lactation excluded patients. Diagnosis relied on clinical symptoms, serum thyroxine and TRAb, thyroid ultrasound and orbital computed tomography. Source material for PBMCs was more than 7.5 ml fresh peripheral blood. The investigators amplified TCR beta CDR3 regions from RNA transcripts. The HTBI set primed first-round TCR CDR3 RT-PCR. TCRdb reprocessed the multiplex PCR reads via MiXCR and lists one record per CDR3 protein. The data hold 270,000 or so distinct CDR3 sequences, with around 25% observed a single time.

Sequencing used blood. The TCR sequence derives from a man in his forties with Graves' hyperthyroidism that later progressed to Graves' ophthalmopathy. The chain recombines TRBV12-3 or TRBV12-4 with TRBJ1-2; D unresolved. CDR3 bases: TGTGCCAGCAGTCGACACATTGGCGGCTACACCTTC. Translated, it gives CASSRHIGGYTF.